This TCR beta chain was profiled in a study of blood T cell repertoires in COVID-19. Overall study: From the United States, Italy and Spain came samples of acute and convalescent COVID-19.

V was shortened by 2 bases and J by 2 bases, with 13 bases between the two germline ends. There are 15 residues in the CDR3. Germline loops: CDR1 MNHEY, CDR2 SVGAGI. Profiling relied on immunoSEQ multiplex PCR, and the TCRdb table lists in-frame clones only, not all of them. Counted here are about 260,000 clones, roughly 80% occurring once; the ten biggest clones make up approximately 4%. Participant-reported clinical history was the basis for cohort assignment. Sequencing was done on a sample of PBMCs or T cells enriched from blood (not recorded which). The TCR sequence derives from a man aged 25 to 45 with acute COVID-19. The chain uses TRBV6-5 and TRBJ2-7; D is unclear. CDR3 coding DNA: TGTGCCAGCAGTTACGGCCCGGAGCGACCCTACGAGCAGTACGTC. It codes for CASSYGPERPYEQYV.